The clone carrying this TCR beta chain turned up a few times. Clones were read by immunoSEQ multiplex PCR, and TCRdb kept only the in-frame ones, dropping some. The sample lists 190,000 or so clones, roughly 80% occurring once. The data are from a study of cytomegalovirus exposure and HLA in healthy donors. The germline V gene has CDR1 MNHEY and CDR2 SMNVEV (reference sequence). V lost 2 bases and J 5 bases, leaving 12 bases between the germline ends. The CDR3 is made up of 14 amino acids. The source is a woman aged 18-29 years in good health and CMV-seropositive. The sequencing sample was made of PBMCs. The rearrangement links TRBV27 to TRBJ1-2, with D uncertain. This CDR3 is CASSLDYRTYGYTF. DNA of the CDR3: TGTGCCAGCAGTTTAGATTATCGTACTTATGGCTACACCTTC.